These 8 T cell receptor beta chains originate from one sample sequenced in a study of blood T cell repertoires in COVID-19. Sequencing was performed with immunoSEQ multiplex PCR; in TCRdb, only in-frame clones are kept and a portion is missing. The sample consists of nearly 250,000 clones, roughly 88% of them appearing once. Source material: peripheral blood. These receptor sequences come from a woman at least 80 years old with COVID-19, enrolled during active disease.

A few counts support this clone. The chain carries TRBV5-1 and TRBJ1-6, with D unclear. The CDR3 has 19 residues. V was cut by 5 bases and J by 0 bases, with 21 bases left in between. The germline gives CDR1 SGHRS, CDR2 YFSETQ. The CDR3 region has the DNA TGCGCCAGCAGGTCGTACCCCGGGAGCGTGAGCTCCTATAATTCACCCCTCCACTTT. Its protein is CASRSYPGSVSSYNSPLHF.

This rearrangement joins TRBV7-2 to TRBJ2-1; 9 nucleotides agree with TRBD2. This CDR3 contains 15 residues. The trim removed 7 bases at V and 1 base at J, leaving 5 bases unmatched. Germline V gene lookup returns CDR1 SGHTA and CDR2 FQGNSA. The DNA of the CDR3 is TGTGCCAGCAAGACTACTAGCGGGTCCTACAATGAGCAGTTCTTC. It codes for CASKTTSGSYNEQFF.

For the CDR3, the DNA is TGTGCCAGCAGCTTGGACCAGGGGCTATACAATGAGCAGTTCTTC. Translating gives CASSLDQGLYNEQFF. V gene TRBV5-4 combines with J gene TRBJ2-1; a weak D match, TRBD1 (6 bases). The CDR3 covers 15 residues. Trimming shortened V by 0 bases and J by 4 bases, and 11 bases separated the two germline ends. Germline values: CDR1 SGHNT, CDR2 YYREEE (reference sequence).

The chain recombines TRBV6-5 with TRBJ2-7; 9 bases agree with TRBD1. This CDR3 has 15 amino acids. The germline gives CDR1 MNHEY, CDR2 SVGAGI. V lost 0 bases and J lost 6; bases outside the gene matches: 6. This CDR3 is CASSYSAQGAFEQYF. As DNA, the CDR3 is TGTGCCAGCAGTTACTCGGCACAGGGGGCTTTCGAGCAGTACTTC.

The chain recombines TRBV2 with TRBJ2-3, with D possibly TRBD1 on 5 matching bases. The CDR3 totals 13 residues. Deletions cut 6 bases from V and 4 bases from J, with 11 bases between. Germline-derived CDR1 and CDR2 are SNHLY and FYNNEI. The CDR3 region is CASSRDRADTQYF. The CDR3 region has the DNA TGTGCCAGCAGCAGGGATCGTGCAGATACGCAGTATTTT.

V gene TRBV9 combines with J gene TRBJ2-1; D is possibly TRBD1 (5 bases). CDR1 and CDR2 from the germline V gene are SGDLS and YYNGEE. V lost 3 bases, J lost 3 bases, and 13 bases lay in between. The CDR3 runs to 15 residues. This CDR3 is CASSAQGLLYNEQFF. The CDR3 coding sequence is TGTGCCAGCAGCGCCCAGGGTCTACTCTACAATGAGCAGTTCTTC.

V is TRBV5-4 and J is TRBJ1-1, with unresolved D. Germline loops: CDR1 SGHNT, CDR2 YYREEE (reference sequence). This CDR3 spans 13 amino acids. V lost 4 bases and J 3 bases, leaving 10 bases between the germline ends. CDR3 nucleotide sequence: TGTGCCAGCAGCGATAGCCAGCACACTGAAGCTTTCTTT. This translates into CASSDSQHTEAFF.

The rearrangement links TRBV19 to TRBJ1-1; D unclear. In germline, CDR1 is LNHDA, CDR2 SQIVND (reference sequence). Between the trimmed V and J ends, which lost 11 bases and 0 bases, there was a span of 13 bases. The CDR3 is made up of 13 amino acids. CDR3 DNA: TGTGCCTCTTTCGATAGATTGAACACTGAAGCTTTCTTT. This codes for CASFDRLNTEAFF.